The next 13 T cell receptor beta chains were all read from a single sample in a study of T cells after yellow fever vaccination. One entry per CDR3 protein, called by TCRdb with MiXCR from the 5' RACE reads. Among around 360,000 distinct CDR3 sequences listed, under 14% were seen once. Sequenced material: PBMCs, taken on the day of the first yellow fever vaccination. The receptors come from a man aged 18-30 years who received the YFV17D yellow fever vaccine.

This clonotype was seen only a few times. The rearrangement uses TRBV10-3 and TRBJ2-7, with 8 nucleotides matching TRBD2. Germline V gene data show CDR1 as ENHRY and CDR2 as SYGVKD. V gave up 6 bases and J gave up 3 bases; unmatched junction bases: 4. This CDR3 region has 13 residues. The CDR3: CAISSSGLYEQYF. In nucleotides, the CDR3 is TGTGCCATCAGCTCTAGCGGGCTCTACGAGCAGTACTTC.

V usage is TRBV20-1 and J usage is TRBJ2-7; TRBD2 might be the D (5 bases). V was pared by 4 bases and J by 3 bases, with 10 bases between. The germline gives CDR1 DFQATT, CDR2 SNEGSKA (reference sequence). The CDR3 has 12 residues. Here the CDR3 reads CSAKEDHYEQYF. The DNA for the CDR3 is TGCAGTGCTAAGGAGGACCACTACGAGCAGTACTTC.

The rearrangement joins TRBV27 to TRBJ1-3; D remains unclear. CDR1 and CDR2 from the germline V gene are MNHEY and SMNVEV (reference sequence). With 4 bases removed from V and 0 bases from J, the gap between germline ends came to 7 bases. This CDR3 has 14 amino acids. CDR3 sequence: CASSSRSSGNTIYF. In DNA form, the CDR3 reads TGTGCCAGCAGTTCCCGGAGCTCTGGAAACACCATATATTTT.

The J gene is TRBJ2-7, the V gene TRBV20-1, with a possible D match to TRBD1 (6 bases). CDR1 and CDR2 (germline): DFQATT, SNEGSKA (reference sequence). Trimming took off 6 bases at V and 5 bases at J, with 11 bases between the two ends. CDR3 length: 11 residues. In DNA form, the CDR3 reads TGCAGTGCCTACGACAGGAACGAGCAGTACTTC. It encodes CSAYDRNEQYF.

The chain recombines TRBV4-2 with TRBJ1-1, with 8 bases matching TRBD1. Germline-derived CDR1 and CDR2 are LGHNA and YNFKEQ. Losses at the gene ends were 5 bases for V and 8 bases for J; bases not matched to a gene: 4. CDR3 length: 12 amino acids. CDR3 amino acids: CASSTTGGEAFF. The CDR3 nucleotides read TGTGCCAGCAGCACAACAGGGGGAGAAGCTTTCTTT.

A few counts support this clonotype. The V call is TRBV10-3, the J call TRBJ2-6; D is perhaps TRBD1 (6 bases). V lost 9 bases to trimming and J lost 0 bases, with 21 bases between them. The germline V gene encodes CDR1 ENHRY and CDR2 SYGVKD. The CDR3 is made up of 18 amino acids. The CDR3 DNA reads TGTGCCATACCCCTGAGGTCGGGACACTTCTCTGGGGCCAACGTCCTGACTTTC. Translation gives CAIPLRSGHFSGANVLTF.

A few counts support this clonotype. This chain links TRBV20-1 with TRBJ1-5; TRBD1 aligns across 7 bases. J was trimmed by 0 bases and V by 6 bases; bases with no gene match: 8. CDR3 length: 15 amino acids. Germline CDR1 is DFQATT and CDR2 is SNEGSKA (reference sequence). Written as DNA, the CDR3 is TGCAGTGCCTTGACAGGGCTTTTTAGCAATCAGCCCCAGCATTTT. As protein: CSALTGLFSNQPQHF.

The chain employs TRBV12-3 or TRBV12-4 and TRBJ2-2; tentative D call: TRBD2 (6 bases). Trimming removed 8 bases at V and 1 base at J, with 8 bases between. The CDR3 covers 13 residues. CDR3 nucleotide sequence: TGTGCCAGCGGGGAGGAGAACACCGGGGAGCTGTTTTTT. It translates to CASGEENTGELFF.

Only a few counts were recorded for this clonotype. V gene TRBV10-3 combines with J gene TRBJ2-3; 7 positions agree with TRBD1. The germline V gene encodes CDR1 ENHRY and CDR2 SYGVKD. There are 16 residues in the CDR3. V dropped 5 bases and J dropped 2; count of bases not matched to a gene: 10. The CDR3 DNA sequence: TGTGCCATCAGTCCAGTCCGGGACAGAGACACAGATACGCAGTATTTT. Translating gives CAISPVRDRDTDTQYF.

The chain has TRBV27 and TRBJ2-2, with D perhaps being TRBD1 or TRBD2 (6 bases each). This CDR3 is built from 14 residues. From germline, CDR1 is MNHEY and CDR2 SMNVEV (reference sequence). Trimming pared 6 bases from V and 4 bases from J, leaving 12 bases between. As DNA, the CDR3 is TGTGCCAGCAGGGAACAGGGAGGCACCGGGGAGCTGTTTTTT. Amino acids: CASREQGGTGELFF.

This clonotype occurred a few times. The chain uses TRBV29-1 and TRBJ1-5; the D gene is possibly TRBD1 (6 bases). The CDR3 runs 12 residues. The V end lost 4 bases, the J end lost 6 bases, and 10 bases lay between the germline ends. Germline CDR1 is SQVTM and CDR2 is ANQGSEA. The CDR3 bases are TGCAGCGTTGGGGGGGGCTCTCAGCCCCAGCATTTT. This sequence encodes CSVGGGSQPQHF.

The V and J genes are TRBV5-1 and TRBJ1-4, with 8 positions matching TRBD1. The ends lost 5 bases at V and 8 bases at J; junction bases unmatched: 8. CDR3 size: 14 residues. Per the germline V gene, CDR1 is SGHRS and CDR2 is YFSETQ. Written as DNA, the CDR3 is TGCGCCAGCAGACCGGACAGGGAAGGAGAAAAACTGTTTTTT. Encoded protein: CASRPDREGEKLFF.

For this clonotype: A much larger clone differs by one base, so this may be a read error. This sequence joins TRBV5-1 and TRBJ1-2; D may be TRBD1 (6 bases). Trimming shortened V by 0 bases and J by 5 bases, and 11 bases separated the two germline ends. CDR3 size: 14 residues. Germline V gives CDR1 SGHRS, CDR2 YFSETQ. The CDR3: CASSLEAGEYGYTF. CDR3 DNA sequence: TGCGCCAGCAGCTTGGAGGCAGGGGAGTATGGCTACACCTTC.